This TCR beta chain was obtained from a study of human T cells and chemical hapten exposure. Study information: Sensitization used 2% DPC on approximately 2 cm by approximately 2 cm upper inner arm skin. Regarding the study as a whole: Expanded TCRs were compared with controls, and the expanded TCRs formed significantly more large CDR3 similarity clusters. The study found that DPC sensitization did not change TCRs above 1 in 1000 frequency.

Germline loops: CDR1 SGHTA, CDR2 FQGNSA. The CDR3 has 13 residues. Trimming took off 7 bases at V and 0 bases at J, with 10 bases between the two ends. With regard to this clonotype: Its antigen is still unknown.

The library labeled individual cDNA molecules by adding unique molecular identifiers to them. TCRdb re-analysed the RACE reads in MiXCR, keeping a single row per CDR3 protein. The sample consists of 90,000 to 110,000 distinct CDR3 sequences, under 40% of them appearing once. Time point defined: patch test 3, about 24 weeks after DPC sensitization. Treatment described: therapeutic diphenylcyclopropenone sensitization with weekly scalp DPC. The sequences come from whole blood, collected in connection with sensitization to the hapten diphenylcyclopropenone (DPC). V gene TRBV7-2 combines with J gene TRBJ2-7; unclear D gene. This TCR was sampled from a man aged 40-50 years with alopecia areata. Some clones in this sample may be carry-over from other donors' samples. CDR3 loop: CASTSFSSYEQYF. In DNA form, the CDR3 reads TGTGCCAGCACCAGCTTCAGCTCCTACGAGCAGTACTTC.